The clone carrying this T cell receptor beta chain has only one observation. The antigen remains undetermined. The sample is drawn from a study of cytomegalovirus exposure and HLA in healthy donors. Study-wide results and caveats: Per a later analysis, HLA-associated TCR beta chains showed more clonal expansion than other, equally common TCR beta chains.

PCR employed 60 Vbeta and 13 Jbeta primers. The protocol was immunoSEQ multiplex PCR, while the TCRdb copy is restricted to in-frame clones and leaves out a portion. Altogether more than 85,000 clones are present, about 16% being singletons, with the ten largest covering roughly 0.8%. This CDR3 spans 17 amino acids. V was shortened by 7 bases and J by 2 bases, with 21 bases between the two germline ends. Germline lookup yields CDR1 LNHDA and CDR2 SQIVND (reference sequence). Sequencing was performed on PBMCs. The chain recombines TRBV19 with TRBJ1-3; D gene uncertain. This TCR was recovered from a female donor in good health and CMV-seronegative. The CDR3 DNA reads TGTGCCAGTAACTCCGAACTCCGGGGTAACCCTGGAAACACCATATATTTT. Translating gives CASNSELRGNPGNTIYF.